The 30 T cell receptor beta chains reported below all come from one sample, sequenced in a study of OX40 agonist ivuxolimab in advanced cancers. The data were produced by immunoSEQ multiplex PCR, yet TCRdb's version contains in-frame clones alone and is incomplete. Among 35,000 to 50,000 clones listed, around nine tenths were seen once. The starting material was CD4+ or CD8+ T cells sorted from blood, obtained in a trial of the OX40 agonist ivuxolimab. The receptors shown here come from an adult with an advanced solid tumor such as melanoma, head and neck, liver or kidney cancer.

This chain uses TRBV5-1 with TRBJ2-5, with 8 positions matching TRBD1. Germline V gene sequence: CDR1 SGHRS, CDR2 YFSETQ. V was pared by 4 bases and J by 2 bases, with 4 bases of the junction left unmatched. The CDR3 spans 14 residues. CDR3 sequence: CASSQGQGQETQYF. Here the CDR3 DNA reads TGCGCCAGCAGCCAAGGACAGGGTCAAGAGACCCAGTACTTC.

V and J are TRBV5-1 and TRBJ2-7; D unclear. Germline V gives CDR1 SGHRS, CDR2 YFSETQ. CDR3 size: 13 residues. Trimming pared 2 bases from V and 0 bases from J, leaving 6 bases between. The CDR3 nucleotides read TGCGCCAGCAGCTTCCCGGGCTCCTACGAGCAGTACTTC. It is translated as CASSFPGSYEQYF.

This clone came up a few times. This chain connects TRBV2 to TRBJ1-1, with D perhaps matching TRBD1 (6 bases). From germline, CDR1 is SNHLY and CDR2 FYNNEI. CDR3 size: 12 residues. V lost 9 bases to trimming and J lost 2 bases, with 10 bases between them. The CDR3 protein is CARRTVNTEAFF. CDR3 DNA sequence: TGTGCCAGGAGGACAGTCAACACTGAAGCTTTCTTT.

The V and J genes are TRBV19 and TRBJ2-5; no clear D. The better agreement between TRBJ2-7 and the DNA end casts doubt on the J call. CDR3 length equals 14 residues. The germline gives CDR1 LNHDA, CDR2 SQIVND (reference sequence). The CDR3 DNA sequence: TGTGCCAGTAGTATCCTCCCGAGCTCCTACGAGCAGTACTTC. This encodes CASSILPSSYEQYF.

V usage is TRBV6-1 and J usage is TRBJ1-1; D ambiguous. V was cut by 4 bases and J by 4 bases, with 16 bases left in between. This CDR3 region has 15 residues. The germline V gene has CDR1 MNHNS and CDR2 SASEGT. The CDR3 nucleotides are TGTGCCAGCAGTGCGACTAGGTATCAAGTCACTGAAGCTTTCTTT. Translation: CASSATRYQVTEAFF.

The chain joins TRBV6-4 to TRBJ1-1; D unresolved. Germline values: CDR1 MRHNA, CDR2 SNTAGT. This CDR3 comprises 12 residues. V was clipped by 4 bases and J by 7 bases, with 10 bases between them. Here the CDR3 DNA reads TGTGCCAGCAGTGGGGTGGGCGGTGAAGCTTTCTTT. This sequence encodes CASSGVGGEAFF.

The chain links TRBV9 to TRBJ2-3, with D possibly matching TRBD2 (5 bases). CDR3 size: 14 residues. Germline-derived CDR1 and CDR2 are SGDLS and YYNGEE. V was pared by 5 bases and J by 5 bases, with 15 bases between. The CDR3 DNA reads TGTGCCAGCAGTCAATGGACCGGAGGAGATACGCAGTATTTT. Encoded protein: CASSQWTGGDTQYF.

This chain joins TRBV2 and TRBJ2-7, with a weak D call TRBD2 (6 bases). The CDR3 has 16 residues. Between the trimmed V and J ends, which lost 5 bases and 6 bases, there was a span of 23 bases. The germline V gene encodes CDR1 SNHLY and CDR2 FYNNEI. CDR3 DNA: TGTGCCAGCAGTCTTGAGTGGGGACTGGCGCCTCGCGAGCAGTACTTC. Translation gives CASSLEWGLAPREQYF.

The chain joins TRBV5-1 to TRBJ2-1; the match to TRBD2 covers 10 bases. CDR1 is SGHRS, CDR2 YFSETQ, per germline. This CDR3 region has 16 residues. With V trimmed by 4 bases and J by 2 bases, 6 bases remained unmatched. The CDR3 region is CASSKGLAVTYNEQFF. The CDR3 nucleotides are TGCGCCAGCAGCAAAGGACTAGCGGTTACCTACAATGAGCAGTTCTTC.

V is TRBV15 and J is TRBJ2-7, with D possibly being TRBD1 or TRBD2 (5 bases each). Trimming left V 1 base short and J 0 bases short, with 19 bases between. CDR3 length: 18 amino acids. Looked up from germline, CDR1 is LNHNV and CDR2 is YYDKDF (reference sequence). CDR3 amino acids: CATSRAYFGARSSYEQYF. CDR3 sequence (DNA): TGTGCCACCAGCAGAGCTTACTTCGGGGCGAGGAGCTCCTACGAGCAGTACTTC.

This rearrangement joins TRBV5-1 to TRBJ2-5; the D gene is possibly TRBD1 (6 bases). CDR3 size: 15 residues. V lost 0 bases and J lost 5, with 14 bases in between. The germline CDR1 and CDR2 sequences are SGHRS and YFSETQ. In nucleotides, the CDR3 is TGCGCCAGCAGCTTGGAAGGGGGTATGGAGGAGACCCAGTACTTC. This gives the protein CASSLEGGMEETQYF.

The chain has TRBV18 and TRBJ2-7; the match to TRBD2 covers 9 bases. Per germline, CDR1 KGHSH and CDR2 LQKENI. The CDR3 spans 14 residues. Trimming at V came to 8 bases and at J to 5 bases, leaving 10 bases not matched to a gene. Here the CDR3 reads CASLGSGRVNEQYF. The CDR3 nucleotides are TGTGCCAGCCTGGGTAGCGGGAGAGTAAACGAGCAGTACTTC.

The chain recombines TRBV5-4 with TRBJ1-2; D not certain. Trimming removed 0 bases at V and 8 bases at J, with 8 bases between. Germline loops: CDR1 SGHNT, CDR2 YYREEE (reference sequence). This CDR3 has 12 amino acids. In DNA form, the CDR3 reads TGTGCCAGCAGCTTGGGTCCAGGCGGCTACACCTTC. Amino acids: CASSLGPGGYTF.

This clone was seen only once. The genes are TRBV18 and TRBJ2-1; the D gene could be TRBD1 or TRBD2 (6 bases each). CDR3 length: 15 amino acids. Trimming removed 3 bases from V and 3 bases from J, with 12 bases in between. CDR1 is KGHSH, CDR2 LQKENI, per germline. The CDR3 loop reads CASSPQGGHYNEQFF. The CDR3, as DNA: TGTGCCAGCTCACCCCAAGGGGGGCACTACAATGAGCAGTTCTTC.

In this sample, this clone turned up once. The genes are TRBV19 and TRBJ2-4; 7 bases fit TRBD1. The CDR3 contains 11 residues. CDR1 is LNHDA and CDR2 is SQIVND in the germline V gene (reference sequence). J gave up 6 bases and V 10 bases, and 3 bases lay outside the gene matches. The CDR3, as DNA: TGTGCCACCCGGGACAGAAACATTCAGTACTTC. Its translation: CATRDRNIQYF. Complete variable domain (other parts from reference TRBV19 and TRBJ2-4): DGGITQSPKYLFRKEGQNVTLSCEQNLNHDAMYWYRQDPGQGLRLIYYSQIVNDFQKGDIAEGYSVSREKKESFPLTVTSAQKNPTAFYLCATRDRNIQYFGAGTRLSVL.

This clone was found once. This rearrangement joins TRBV11-1 to TRBJ1-1; no reliable D call. In germline, CDR1 is SGHAT, CDR2 FQDESV (reference sequence). V was shortened by 6 bases and J by 6 bases, with 8 bases between the two germline ends. The CDR3 has 11 amino acids. In nucleotides, the CDR3 is TGTGCCAGCAGTCGCGAGGCTGAAGCTTTCTTT. Its translation: CASSREAEAFF.

The chain links TRBV19 to TRBJ2-1, with 7 bases aligning to TRBD1. Germline V lookup: CDR1 LNHDA, CDR2 SQIVND (reference sequence). Losses at the gene ends were 6 bases for V and 7 bases for J; bases not matched to a gene: 6. CDR3 length: 13 residues. CDR3 bases: TGTGCCAGTAGCAAAGGACAGGCGAATGAGCAGTTCTTC. The encoded protein is CASSKGQANEQFF.

This sequence joins TRBV9 and TRBJ2-1; the D is unclear. Trimming cost V 0 bases and J 7 bases, with 8 bases left between them. This CDR3 has 13 amino acids. The V gene's germline CDR1 is SGDLS and CDR2 YYNGEE. The CDR3 is CASSVATPNEQFF. Written as DNA, the CDR3 is TGTGCCAGCAGCGTAGCAACGCCTAATGAGCAGTTCTTC.

The chain joins TRBV5-4 to TRBJ2-3; 7 nucleotides agree with TRBD2. The CDR3 runs 13 residues. Per the germline V gene, CDR1 is SGHNT and CDR2 is YYREEE (reference sequence). J was trimmed by 4 bases and V by 4 bases; bases with no gene match: 3. The CDR3, as DNA: TGTGCCAGCAGCCCCCTAGCGGCAGATACGCAGTATTTT. It specifies CASSPLAADTQYF.

The chain couples TRBV7-2 to TRBJ2-7, with 7 bases identical to TRBD1. This CDR3 has 14 residues. V shed 2 bases and J 1 base; nucleotides not matched to a gene: 2. Germline V gives CDR1 SGHTA, CDR2 FQGNSA. The CDR3 here is CASSLRGQSYEQYF. The CDR3 DNA reads as TGTGCCAGCAGCTTAAGGGGGCAGTCCTACGAGCAGTACTTC. Full variable domain (outside the CDR3, taken from reference TRBV7-2 and TRBJ2-7): GAGVSQSPSNKVTEKGKDVELRCDPISGHTALYWYRQSLGQGLEFLIYFQGNSAPDKSGLPSDRFSAERTGGSVSTLTIQRTQQEDSAVYLCASSLRGQSYEQYFGPGTRLTVT.

The V and J genes are TRBV30 and TRBJ2-2; D unclear. There are 14 residues in the CDR3. Trimming stripped 4 bases from V and 2 bases from J, with 11 bases between. Germline assignment: CDR1 GTSNPN and CDR2 SVGIG (reference sequence). CDR3 DNA: TGTGCCTGGATCCCGATAGCAAACACCGGGGAGCTGTTTTTT. Encoded protein: CAWIPIANTGELFF.

The chain employs TRBV28 and TRBJ1-1, with D tentatively TRBD1 (5 bases). This CDR3 comprises 15 residues. CDR1 and CDR2 from the germline V gene are MDHEN and SYDVKM. Trimming took off 7 bases at V and 2 bases at J, with 17 bases between the two ends. DNA of the CDR3: TGTGCCAGCACCCTTGGGAAGGGGATTAACACTGAAGCTTTCTTT. As protein: CASTLGKGINTEAFF.

In DNA form, the CDR3 reads TGTGCCTGGAGTGCGAACTACGAGCAGTACTTC. Translating gives CAWSANYEQYF. The chain uses TRBV30 and TRBJ2-7; D is unresolved. The CDR3 covers 11 residues. The ends were cut back, 1 base at V and 3 bases at J, with 4 bases in the middle. Looked up from germline, CDR1 is GTSNPN and CDR2 is SVGIG (reference sequence).

The chain joins TRBV18 to TRBJ2-6, with D possibly matching TRBD2 (5 bases). V dropped 2 bases and J dropped 4 bases, with 12 bases sitting between them. Germline V CDR1 and CDR2: KGHSH, LQKENI. This CDR3 is 16 amino acids long. For the CDR3, the DNA is TGTGCCAGCTCACCAAAAGCGGATCGGGGGGCCAACGTCCTGACTTTC. Its translation: CASSPKADRGANVLTF.

The chain joins TRBV4-3 to TRBJ2-6; D might be TRBD2 (5 bases). Deletions cut 1 base from V and 4 bases from J, with 8 bases between. The CDR3 is made up of 15 amino acids. The germline CDR1 and CDR2 sequences are LGHNA and YSLEER. CDR3 region: CASSQAGEGANVLTF. Written as DNA, the CDR3 is TGCGCCAGCAGCCAAGCCGGGGAGGGGGCCAACGTCCTGACTTTC.

This chain connects TRBV7-8 to TRBJ2-7; TRBD1 matches 9 bases. The length of the CDR3 is 14 residues. The V gene end was trimmed by 9 bases and the J gene end by 6 bases; junction bases not matched to a gene: 12. Germline V gives CDR1 SGHVS, CDR2 FQNEAQ. CDR3 coding DNA: TGTGCCAGTCGAGTGGGGACAGGGTCCATCGAGCAGTACTTC. It yields the protein CASRVGTGSIEQYF.

The chain employs TRBV18 and TRBJ2-3, with D possibly being TRBD1 (5 bases). Trimming cost V 3 bases and J 1 base, with 8 bases left between them. Looked up from germline, CDR1 is KGHSH and CDR2 is LQKENI. The CDR3 extends over 14 amino acids. CDR3 coding DNA: TGTGCCAGCTCACCGTTACAGGGCACAGATACGCAGTATTTT. It codes for CASSPLQGTDTQYF.

The chain employs TRBV5-5 and TRBJ1-5; D perhaps matches TRBD1 (6 bases). Per the germline V gene, CDR1 is SGHKS and CDR2 is YYEKEE (reference sequence). There are 15 residues in the CDR3. The ends were cut back, 3 bases at V and 0 bases at J, with 10 bases in the middle. The DNA of the CDR3 is TGTGCCAGCAGCTGGACAGACAGTAGCAATCAGCCCCAGCATTTT. Protein: CASSWTDSSNQPQHF.

The chain links TRBV6-5 to TRBJ2-3; 9 positions agree with TRBD2. The CDR3 has 15 amino acids. Germline V gives CDR1 MNHEY, CDR2 SVGAGI. The V segment lost 6 bases and the J segment 4 bases; nucleotides outside the gene matches: 8. CDR3 loop: CASRLLAGESDTQYF. CDR3 sequence (DNA): TGTGCCAGCAGACTTTTAGCGGGAGAGTCAGATACGCAGTATTTT.

This chain uses TRBV4-1 with TRBJ2-3, with unresolved D. In germline, CDR1 is MGHRA, CDR2 YSYEKL. The CDR3 is 15 residues long. The ends were cut back, 1 base at V and 0 bases at J, with 8 bases in the middle. The CDR3 loop reads CASSQVITSTDTQYF. CDR3 in DNA: TGCGCCAGCAGCCAAGTGATTACTAGCACAGATACGCAGTATTTT.